The rows below give T cell receptor beta chains drawn from one sample of a study of glioma-infiltrating T cells after dendritic cell vaccination. Data came from immunoSEQ multiplex PCR; TCRdb stores just in-frame clones and leaves some out. The top ten hold less than 6.5% of the sample, which has roughly 50,000 clones, about 89% seen once. Sequenced here: blood, sampled after dendritic cell vaccination. These receptors were taken from a human donor with glioblastoma. CDR3s include the opening cysteine and the closing phenylalanine or tryptophan. D genes are given only for firm matches. Size values are once, few and many counts, or a class for expanded clones, and some rows have none.

CAWSVLSSISGNTIYF | TGTGCCTGGAGTGTACTGAGCTCAATCTCTGGAAACACCATATATTTT | . | TRBJ1-3 | . | TRBV30
CASSLFLVEQYF | TGTGCCAGCAGCTTATTTCTTGTAGAGCAGTACTTC | . | TRBJ2-7 | once | TRBV5-5
CASSLLSQAYNEQFF | TGCGCCAGCAGCTTGTTAAGCCAGGCCTACAATGAGCAGTTCTTC | . | TRBJ2-1 | . | TRBV5-1
CASGGGGVNEQFF | TGTGCCAGCGGCGGGGGCGGGGTAAATGAGCAGTTCTTC | . | TRBJ2-1 | few | TRBV9
CAWGDPSSYEQYF | TGTGCCTGGGGGGACCCGAGCTCCTACGAGCAGTACTTC | . | TRBJ2-7 | . | TRBV28
CASSQGGTGAYNEQFF | TGTGCCAGCAGCCAAGGCGGGACAGGGGCCTACAATGAGCAGTTCTTC | TRBD1 | TRBJ2-1 | . | TRBV14
CASSTRLTTGANVLTF | TGTGCCAGCAGCACCCGACTAACGACGGGGGCCAACGTCCTGACTTTC | . | TRBJ2-6 | . | TRBV7-2
CASSQERYLHEQYF | TGTGCCAGCAGCCAAGAGAGATATCTCCACGAGCAGTACTTC | . | TRBJ2-7 | once | TRBV4-2
CAWRIGTSGRDEQFF | TGTGCCTGGAGAATCGGGACTAGCGGGAGGGATGAGCAGTTCTTC | TRBD2 | TRBJ2-1 | . | TRBV30
CASSATGGSEKLFF | TGTGCCAGCAGTGCAACAGGGGGCAGTGAAAAACTGTTTTTT | TRBD1 | TRBJ1-4 | once | TRBV6-1
CSVEQLRRNGYTF | TGCAGCGTTGAACAACTACGTCGAAATGGCTACACCTTC | . | TRBJ1-2 | . | TRBV29-1
CASSLTGSGRSSYNEQFF | TGTGCCAGCAGCTTGACAGGTAGCGGGAGGAGCTCCTACAATGAGCAGTTCTTC | TRBD2 | TRBJ2-1 | . | TRBV5-6
CASSPKRREAYF | TGTGCCAGCAGTCCGAAGCGCAGGGAGGCGTACTTC | . | TRBJ2-7 | . | TRBV28
CAISESRGGNEQFF | TGTGCCATCAGTGAGTCCCGGGGGGGTAATGAGCAGTTCTTC | TRBD2 | TRBJ2-1 | few | TRBV10-3
CASRQGLQETQYF | TGTGCCAGCAGGCAGGGACTTCAAGAGACCCAGTACTTC | . | TRBJ2-5 | . | TRBV28
CASSPPGSQGTEAFF | TGTGCCAGCAGCCCACCGGGATCCCAAGGCACTGAAGCTTTCTTT | . | TRBJ1-1 | . | TRBV11-2
CASSALTGPNEKLFF | TGTGCCAGCAGCGCTCTGACAGGGCCCAATGAAAAACTGTTTTTT | TRBD1 | TRBJ1-4 | . | TRBV9
CASSTQGASNYGYTF | TGTGCCAGCAGCACTCAGGGGGCATCTAACTATGGCTACACCTTC | TRBD1 | TRBJ1-2 | . | TRBV28
CASSESLGAGQQYF | TGCGCCAGCAGTGAGTCTTTAGGGGCCGGACAGCAGTACTTC | . | TRBJ2-7 | . | TRBV10-2
CASGPGQGAHNEQFF | TGTGCTAGTGGTCCGGGACAGGGGGCCCACAATGAGCAGTTCTTC | TRBD1 | TRBJ2-1 | . | TRBV12-5
CASSGPREDGYTF | TGTGCCAGCAGCGGTCCCAGGGAGGATGGCTACACCTTC | . | TRBJ1-2 | . | TRBV9
CASSLSLAGVGYEQFF | TGTGCCAGCAGTTTATCTCTAGCGGGAGTCGGATATGAGCAGTTCTTC | TRBD2 | TRBJ2-1 | . | TRBV27
CASSHMTGRTETQYF | TGTGCCAGCAGCCATATGACAGGGAGAACGGAGACCCAGTACTTC | TRBD1 | TRBJ2-5 | . | TRBV14
CASSSSGSYEQYF | TGCGCCAGCAGCTCTAGCGGGAGCTACGAGCAGTACTTC | TRBD2 | TRBJ2-7 | . | TRBV4-1
CASSHGESKSYEQYF | TGTGCCAGCAGCCACGGGGAGAGCAAATCCTACGAGCAGTACTTC | . | TRBJ2-7 | . | TRBV6-5
CASNALGPTNEKLFF | TGTGCCAGCAATGCGCTTGGGCCAACTAATGAAAAACTGTTTTTT | . | TRBJ1-4 | . | TRBV11-2
CASGPYEQYF | TGTGCCAGCGGCCCCTACGAGCAGTACTTC | . | TRBJ2-7 | . | TRBV27
CASSEWRDVTDTQYF | TGTGCCAGCAGTGAGTGGCGGGACGTCACAGATACGCAGTATTTT | . | TRBJ2-3 | . | TRBV25-1
CASSGTGVNQPQHF | TGTGCCAGCAGTGGCACAGGGGTGAATCAGCCCCAGCATTTT | TRBD1 | TRBJ1-5 | . | TRBV6-1
CASSRQVDYEQYF | TGTGCCAGCAGCCGACAGGTCGACTACGAGCAGTACTTC | . | TRBJ2-7 | . | TRBV11-1
CASSQFRRTGCVGLTVATNEKLFF | TGCGCCAGCAGTCAATTTCGTAGGACAGGCTGCGTGGGCCTTACAGTTGCAACTAATGAAAAACTGTTTTTT | TRBD1 | TRBJ1-4 | . | TRBV23-1
CSVADSLAKNIQYF | TGCAGCGTTGCCGACTCTCTAGCCAAAAACATTCAGTACTTC | . | TRBJ2-4 | . | TRBV29-1
CAVRAAQGRSGTEAFF | TGTGCCGTTCGTGCCGCACAGGGAAGGAGTGGTACTGAAGCTTTCTTT | . | TRBJ1-1 | . | TRBV10-3
CASSFGGGGAGNTIYF | TGTGCCAGCAGTTTCGGAGGGGGCGGGGCTGGAAACACCATATATTTT | TRBD1 | TRBJ1-3 | . | TRBV28
CASSPPTRGASTDTQYF | TGTGCCAGCAGCCCCCCCACGCGCGGGGCTAGCACAGATACGCAGTATTTT | . | TRBJ2-3 | . | TRBV7-8
CASSLQGLGGEQYF | TGTGCCAGCAGCTTACAGGGCTTGGGGGGGGAGCAGTACTTC | TRBD2 | TRBJ2-7 | . | TRBV13
CASSFTGGSNQPQHF | TGTGCCAGCAGTTTCACAGGGGGCAGTAATCAGCCCCAGCATTTT | TRBD1 | TRBJ1-5 | . | TRBV6-5
CASSPTDRSNTEAFF | TGTGCCAGCAGCCCGACGGACAGGTCGAACACTGAAGCTTTCTTT | TRBD1 | TRBJ1-1 | . | TRBV7-9
CAISTTGERQPQHF | TGTGCCATCAGTACGACAGGGGAGCGACAGCCCCAGCATTTT | TRBD1 | TRBJ1-5 | few | TRBV10-3
CASSPGGTGHNEQFF | TGTGCCAGCAGCCCCGGGGGGACAGGGCACAATGAGCAGTTCTTC | TRBD1 | TRBJ2-1 | . | TRBV9
CASSQAGSYNEQFF | TGTGCCAGCAGCCAGGCCGGCTCCTACAATGAGCAGTTCTTC | . | TRBJ2-1 | few | TRBV7-6
CASSFLGQPQHF | TGTGCCAGCAGCTTCCTAGGTCAGCCCCAGCATTTT | . | TRBJ1-5 | . | TRBV7-2
CATSNRQNYEQYF | TGTGCCACCTCCAACAGACAGAACTACGAGCAGTACTTC | . | TRBJ2-7 | . | TRBV19
CASNEAGGSSYNEQFF | TGTGCCAGCAATGAGGCGGGAGGGAGCTCCTACAATGAGCAGTTCTTC | TRBD2 | TRBJ2-1 | . | TRBV14
CAWSQTRGQPQHF | TGTGCCTGGAGTCAGACGCGGGGTCAGCCCCAGCATTTT | . | TRBJ1-5 | . | TRBV30
CASRGGLAGVSEQYF | TGTGCCAGCAGGGGGGGACTAGCGGGAGTTAGCGAGCAGTACTTC | TRBD2 | TRBJ2-7 | . | TRBV6-5
CASSLDAREIYEQYF | TGTGCCAGCAGTTTAGATGCTCGGGAGATCTACGAGCAGTACTTC | . | TRBJ2-7 | . | TRBV27
CASTQGGPEAFF | TGTGCCAGCACCCAGGGGGGCCCTGAAGCTTTCTTT | TRBD1 | TRBJ1-1 | . | TRBV6-5
CASSVFGGIQPQHF | TGTGCCAGCAGTGTTTTTGGAGGGATACAGCCCCAGCATTTT | . | TRBJ1-5 | . | TRBV2
CASSLGQGAWYEQYF | TGTGCCAGCAGCCTAGGACAGGGGGCTTGGTACGAGCAGTACTTC | TRBD1 | TRBJ2-7 | once | TRBV7-9
CASSPEGVQVYEQYF | TGTGCCAGCAGCCCAGAGGGGGTTCAGGTCTACGAGCAGTACTTC | . | TRBJ2-7 | . | TRBV11-2
CAGSTGGWTEAFF | TGTGCCGGATCCACAGGGGGGTGGACTGAAGCTTTCTTT | TRBD1 | TRBJ1-1 | once | TRBV30
CASSALAVSSYEQYF | TGTGCCAGCAGCGCTCTAGCGGTGAGCTCCTACGAGCAGTACTTC | TRBD2 | TRBJ2-7 | few | TRBV7-8
CASSSGTYEQYF | TGTGCCAGCAGCTCAGGGACTTACGAGCAGTACTTC | . | TRBJ2-7 | . | TRBV7-2
CASSQDPGQGKAFF | TGCGCCAGCAGCCAGGACCCGGGACAGGGGAAAGCTTTCTTT | TRBD1 | TRBJ1-1 | . | TRBV4-3